This T cell receptor (beta chain) was identified during a study of blood T cell repertoires in COVID-19. Recruitment covered about two dozen US areas and drew participants whose ages spanned roughly 18 to 100 years. Trimming removed 3 bases at V and 4 bases at J, with 9 bases between. CDR1 SGHTA and CDR2 FQGNSA come from the germline V gene. The CDR3 is 14 residues long. Per the original methods: Reference gene primer amplification gave nucleated cell count estimates. Produced via immunoSEQ multiplex PCR; TCRdb's table is partial and in-frame only. From that table come the V and J calls and clone size; the DNA was used to work out D and trimming. The data show about 190,000 clones, approximately 88% seen once.

The sequence derives from a woman aged 25-40 years who had recovered from COVID-19. Sequenced sample: PBMCs or T cells enriched from blood (not recorded which). The rearrangement links TRBV7-2 to TRBJ2-2; D uncertain. The CDR3 sequence: CASSLATFTGELFF. The CDR3 bases are TGTGCCAGCAGCTTGGCCACCTTCACCGGGGAGCTGTTTTTT.